Following are 30 T cell receptor beta chains from one sample sequenced in a study of T cell changes during pregnancy in multiple sclerosis (dated by TCRdb to between 2017 and 2020). Library construction relied on the immunoSEQ multiplex PCR assay. TCRdb mirrors the immuneACCESS table, restricted to in-frame sequences. Some clones are absent from its copies; in checked studies, under half trace to an unresolved V gene, and the reason for the others is unknown. The sample yields about 110,000 clones; around nine tenths were counted once. Less than 2% of the sample is held by the ten biggest clonotypes. The sample here was peripheral blood, taken in the third trimester of pregnancy. The receptors were gathered from a female donor with multiple sclerosis, enrolled in a pregnancy study.

The chain is built from TRBV29-1 and TRBJ2-5; 8 bases map to TRBD2. The end of the DNA aligns better with TRBJ2-7, so the J call may be wrong. The CDR3 contains 13 residues. CDR1 is SQVTM and CDR2 is ANQGSEA in the germline V gene. The CDR3 nucleotides are TGCAGCGTTGCCGGGAGGGCCAGCTACGAGCAGTACTTC. Protein: CSVAGRASYEQYF.

The V call is TRBV18, the J call TRBJ2-3; 9 nucleotides line up with TRBD1. CDR1 is KGHSH, CDR2 LQKENI, per germline. This CDR3 has 15 residues. The J segment lost 1 base and the V segment lost 3 bases, leaving 2 bases of the junction unmatched. CDR3 sequence: CASSPRDRGTDTQYF. As DNA, the CDR3 is TGTGCCAGCTCACCCCGGGACAGGGGCACAGATACGCAGTATTTT.

The chain employs TRBV6-5 and TRBJ2-7; 7 nucleotides align to TRBD2. CDR1 and CDR2 (germline): MNHEY, SVGAGI. The V segment lost 8 bases and the J segment 7 bases; nucleotides outside the gene matches: 8. The CDR3 extends over 12 amino acids. CDR3 sequence (DNA): TGTGCCAGCGGGCGCGGGAGACGGGAGCAGTACTTC. Its protein product is CASGRGRREQYF.

The rearrangement joins TRBV6-1 to TRBJ1-5; D call uncertain. Per the germline V gene, CDR1 is MNHNS and CDR2 is SASEGT. The CDR3 is 14 amino acids. Trimming stripped 5 bases from V and 0 bases from J, with 8 bases between. The CDR3 nucleotides read TGTGCCAGCAGTACTGAGTATAGCAATCAGCCCCAGCATTTT. This encodes CASSTEYSNQPQHF.

V usage is TRBV7-2 and J usage is TRBJ2-1, with a tentative D call TRBD1 (5 bases). This CDR3 contains 15 residues. Looked up from germline, CDR1 is SGHTA and CDR2 is FQGNSA. Trimming took off 1 base at V and 2 bases at J, with 9 bases between the two ends. The CDR3 sequence is CASSLGPGPYNEQFF. The CDR3 coding sequence is TGTGCCAGCAGCTTAGGGCCAGGGCCCTACAATGAGCAGTTCTTC.

CDR3 region: CASSAVTAYQETQYF. The DNA of the CDR3 is TGTGCCAGCAGTGCTGTGACTGCGTACCAAGAGACCCAGTACTTC. The chain joins TRBV28 to TRBJ2-5; no firm D call. Trimming took off 5 bases at V and 0 bases at J, with 13 bases between the two ends. CDR1 and CDR2 from the germline V gene are MDHEN and SYDVKM. The CDR3 contains 15 residues.

The chain employs TRBV27 and TRBJ2-7; 7 bases align to TRBD1. Germline lookup yields CDR1 MNHEY and CDR2 SMNVEV (reference sequence). Trimming removed 3 bases from V and 3 bases from J; junction bases left unmatched: 5. The CDR3 totals 14 residues. CDR3 sequence: CASSFYRGSYEQYF. DNA of the CDR3: TGTGCCAGCAGTTTTTACAGGGGCAGCTACGAGCAGTACTTC.

The CDR3 loop reads CASSITGNTGELFF. CDR3 bases: TGTGCCAGTAGTATAACAGGGAACACCGGGGAGCTGTTTTTT. The V gene is TRBV19, the J gene TRBJ2-2; weak D call: TRBD1 (5 bases). The CDR3 covers 14 residues. Looked up from germline, CDR1 is LNHDA and CDR2 is SQIVND (reference sequence). V was cut by 2 bases and J by 1 base, with 5 bases left in between.

This clone was observed a handful of times. V is TRBV5-1 and J is TRBJ2-7, with D possibly being TRBD2 (5 bases). This CDR3 comprises 14 residues. Germline loops: CDR1 SGHRS, CDR2 YFSETQ. V lost 4 bases and J 4 bases, leaving 15 bases between the germline ends. The chain's CDR3 is CASSLAYGLYEQYF. Here the CDR3 DNA reads TGCGCCAGCAGCCTGGCTTACGGACTTTACGAGCAGTACTTC.

The V gene is TRBV7-2, the J gene TRBJ2-5; TRBD2 aligns across 10 bases. Germline V CDR1 and CDR2: SGHTA, FQGNSA. The V segment lost 1 base and the J segment 6 bases; nucleotides outside the gene matches: 8. The CDR3 loop spans 16 amino acids. The chain's CDR3 is CASSLVSGGVVKTQYF. The CDR3 nucleotides read TGTGCCAGCAGCTTAGTCAGCGGGGGGGTTGTCAAGACCCAGTACTTC.

The gene calls are TRBV5-1 and TRBJ1-2, with a possible D match to TRBD1 (5 bases). Trimming removed 4 bases from V and 4 bases from J, with 14 bases in between. The CDR3 extends over 14 amino acids. Germline assignment: CDR1 SGHRS and CDR2 YFSETQ. The CDR3: CASSPPGISYGYTF. Here the CDR3 DNA reads TGCGCCAGCAGCCCCCCAGGGATCTCCTATGGCTACACCTTC. Full variable domain (rest looked up from reference TRBV5-1 and TRBJ1-2): KAGVTQTPRYLIKTRGQQVTLSCSPISGHRSVSWYQQTPGQGLQFLFEYFSETQRNKGNFPGRFSGRQFSNSRSEMNVSTLELGDSALYLCASSPPGISYGYTFGSGTRLTVV.

CDR3 region: CASSAPDSPRNTIYF. The CDR3 region has the DNA TGTGCCAGCAGCGCCCCGGACAGCCCTAGAAACACCATATATTTT. The chain has TRBV6-1 and TRBJ1-3; D is perhaps TRBD1 (6 bases). The CDR3 has 15 residues. CDR1 is MNHNS, CDR2 SASEGT, per germline. V dropped 6 bases and J dropped 5 bases, with 17 bases sitting between them.

This clone was seen only a few times. V is TRBV7-2 and J is TRBJ1-2; TRBD1 might be the D (5 bases). CDR1 is SGHTA, CDR2 FQGNSA, per germline. V lost 3 bases and J 4 bases, leaving 9 bases between the germline ends. The CDR3 contains 13 residues. The CDR3 coding sequence is TGTGCCAGCAGCTTGGTCCAGGGCTATGGCTACACCTTC. Translating it yields CASSLVQGYGYTF.

The V call is TRBV5-1, the J call TRBJ2-2; D possibly corresponds to TRBD2 (6 bases). Germline V gene sequence: CDR1 SGHRS, CDR2 YFSETQ. With 4 bases removed from V and 0 bases from J, the gap between germline ends came to 13 bases. This CDR3 has 16 residues. The CDR3 here is CASSGGTGANTGELFF. The CDR3 bases are TGCGCCAGCAGCGGGGGGACCGGCGCGAACACCGGGGAGCTGTTTTTT.

The rearrangement links TRBV2 to TRBJ1-4, with no clear D. The length of the CDR3 is 15 residues. Per germline, CDR1 SNHLY and CDR2 FYNNEI. V lost 3 bases to trimming and J lost 5 bases, with 13 bases between them. The CDR3 here is CASSEAQILNEKLFF. DNA for the CDR3: TGTGCCAGCAGTGAGGCCCAGATCTTGAATGAAAAACTGTTTTTT.

The CDR3 protein is CASSSRGFLNTEAFF. In DNA form, the CDR3 reads TGTGCCAGCAGTTCCCGAGGTTTCTTGAACACTGAAGCTTTCTTT. The rearrangement links TRBV6-5 to TRBJ1-1; D remains unclear. V gave up 4 bases and J gave up 0 bases, with 12 bases separating them. CDR1 and CDR2 (germline): MNHEY, SVGAGI. CDR3 length: 15 amino acids.

The rearrangement joins TRBV7-3 to TRBJ1-3, with TRBD1 matching 7 bases. The trim removed 2 bases at V and 2 bases at J, leaving 3 bases unmatched. CDR1 is SGHTA and CDR2 is FQGTGA in the germline V gene. This CDR3 region has 15 residues. The CDR3 coding sequence is TGTGCCAGCAGCTTACGACAGGGCGCTGGAAACACCATATATTTT. Its protein is CASSLRQGAGNTIYF.

The chain carries TRBV27 and TRBJ2-5; 9 nucleotides agree with TRBD1. Germline CDR1 is MNHEY and CDR2 is SMNVEV (reference sequence). The CDR3 loop spans 17 amino acids. Germline trimming cut 5 bases from V and 5 bases from J; bases unmatched to any gene: 15. This CDR3 reads CASSLELPGQGQETQYF. The CDR3 DNA follows: TGTGCCAGCAGTCTGGAGTTACCGGGACAGGGACAGGAGACCCAGTACTTC.

The gene calls are TRBV6-5 and TRBJ1-1; D not resolved. Germline V gene sequence: CDR1 MNHEY, CDR2 SVGAGI. The CDR3 spans 14 residues. The ends were cut back, 2 bases at V and 1 base at J, with 8 bases in the middle. The CDR3 protein is CASSYGYRNTEAFF. CDR3 nucleotide sequence: TGTGCCAGCAGTTACGGCTACAGGAACACTGAAGCTTTCTTT.

The chain carries TRBV29-1 and TRBJ2-1, with 10 bases identical to TRBD2. CDR1 SQVTM and CDR2 ANQGSEA come from the germline V gene. The CDR3 spans 13 residues. V lost 7 bases, J lost 2 bases, and 2 bases stayed unmatched. CDR3 in DNA: TGCAGCGGGACTAGCGGTACCTACAATGAGCAGTTCTTC. Its translation is CSGTSGTYNEQFF.

The rearrangement uses TRBV7-9 and TRBJ1-2, with TRBD1 matching 7 bases. CDR1 and CDR2 from the germline V gene are SEHNR and FQNEAQ (reference sequence). The V and J ends lost 0 bases and 5 bases, in that order; junction bases with no gene match: 9. The CDR3 runs to 16 residues. The CDR3 region is CASSLATGQEGYGYTF. In nucleotides, the CDR3 is TGTGCCAGCAGCTTAGCTACCGGACAGGAGGGATATGGCTACACCTTC.

The J gene is TRBJ2-5, the V gene TRBV2; D gene unclear. Germline CDR1 and CDR2: SNHLY and FYNNEI. With 4 bases removed from V and 2 bases from J, the gap between germline ends came to 11 bases. The CDR3 is made up of 14 amino acids. The CDR3 DNA sequence: TGTGCCAGCAGTGTTTACACCACACAAGAGACCCAGTACTTC. It encodes CASSVYTTQETQYF.

The chain couples TRBV7-3 to TRBJ1-1; no clear D. V shed 8 bases and J shed 3 bases, with 16 bases lying between them. This CDR3 is 14 amino acids long. Germline V gene sequence: CDR1 SGHTA, CDR2 FQGTGA. The CDR3 here is CASSLTGRDTEAFF. The CDR3 nucleotides are TGTGCCAGCTCGTTGACCGGGAGGGACACTGAAGCTTTCTTT.

The CDR3 nucleotides read TGCGCCAGCGAGAAAGGCAGGGGACAGATCTCCGGGGAGCTGTTTTTT. This codes for CASEKGRGQISGELFF. J is TRBJ2-2 and V is TRBV4-1; 7 bases are a match to TRBD1. V was clipped by 8 bases and J by 6 bases; unmatched bases: 15. This CDR3 comprises 16 residues. CDR1 is MGHRA and CDR2 is YSYEKL in the germline V gene.

The chain recombines TRBV27 with TRBJ1-5; maybe TRBD1 (5 bases). The CDR3 spans 14 residues. Germline CDR1 MNHEY, CDR2 SMNVEV (reference sequence). Trimming stripped 3 bases from V and 1 base from J, with 7 bases between. The CDR3 DNA reads as TGTGCCAGCAGTTTTGGGGGGAGCAATCAGCCCCAGCATTTT. This sequence encodes CASSFGGSNQPQHF.

V and J are TRBV5-1 and TRBJ2-3; tentative D call: TRBD2 (5 bases). Germline V CDR1 and CDR2: SGHRS, YFSETQ. V lost 0 bases and J lost 3, with 14 bases in between. The CDR3 consists of 16 residues. The CDR3 DNA reads as TGCGCCAGCAGCTTGGATGCTAGCCTTCAAACAGATACGCAGTATTTT. Protein sequence: CASSLDASLQTDTQYF. Variable domain in full (rest from reference TRBV5-1 and TRBJ2-3): KAGVTQTPRYLIKTRGQQVTLSCSPISGHRSVSWYQQTPGQGLQFLFEYFSETQRNKGNFPGRFSGRQFSNSRSEMNVSTLELGDSALYLCASSLDASLQTDTQYFGPGTRLTVL.

This clone was detected once. This rearrangement joins TRBV19 to TRBJ2-1; TRBD1 agrees at 8 bases. V lost 1 base to trimming and J lost 6 bases; unmatched junction nucleotides: 8. The germline V gene encodes CDR1 LNHDA and CDR2 SQIVND (reference sequence). There are 16 residues in the CDR3. For the CDR3, the DNA is TGTGCCAGTAGTATAGCAGGGGGCATAACTGGCAATGAGCAGTTCTTC. It yields the protein CASSIAGGITGNEQFF. Full variable domain (rest looked up from reference TRBV19 and TRBJ2-1): DGGITQSPKYLFRKEGQNVTLSCEQNLNHDAMYWYRQDPGQGLRLIYYSQIVNDFQKGDIAEGYSVSREKKESFPLTVTSAQKNPTAFYLCASSIAGGITGNEQFFGPGTRLTVL.

In this sample, this clone turned up a few times. The chain uses TRBV5-1 and TRBJ1-1; D might be TRBD1 (5 bases). The CDR3 loop spans 15 amino acids. Between the trimmed V and J ends, which lost 0 bases and 4 bases, there was a span of 13 bases. Germline assignment: CDR1 SGHRS and CDR2 YFSETQ. The CDR3 protein is CASSLVSGKGTEAFF. The CDR3 DNA reads as TGCGCCAGCAGCTTGGTATCAGGGAAGGGCACTGAAGCTTTCTTT.

This chain joins TRBV5-6 and TRBJ2-2, with D uncertain. In germline, CDR1 is SGHDT, CDR2 YYEEEE. V lost 0 bases to trimming and J lost 1 base, with 7 bases between them. This CDR3 is built from 15 residues. The CDR3 sequence is CASSLVPGNTGELFF. The CDR3 DNA reads TGTGCCAGCAGCTTGGTTCCCGGGAACACCGGGGAGCTGTTTTTT.

The chain has TRBV30 and TRBJ2-5; D might be TRBD1 (6 bases). The V gene's germline CDR1 is GTSNPN and CDR2 SVGIG (reference sequence). V lost 3 bases and J 3 bases, leaving 17 bases between the germline ends. This CDR3 comprises 15 residues. In DNA form, the CDR3 reads TGTGCCTGGAGAAGGGGTGGGGACAACGAAGAGACCCAGTACTTC. Protein sequence: CAWRRGGDNEETQYF.